The sequence of this T cell receptor (beta chain) was determined in a study of control samples from healthy donors and cancer patients. Assay: immunoSEQ multiplex PCR; the TCRdb copy retains only in-frame clones and omits some. The table shows 200,000 to 250,000 clones, with just under 95% occurring only once. Germline V gives CDR1 LGHNA, CDR2 YSLEER. The CDR3 loop spans 18 amino acids. V lost 2 bases and J 7 bases, leaving 24 bases between the germline ends. This sequence was found in a man aged 45-65 years in good health. The sample taken for sequencing was blood. V usage is TRBV4-3 and J usage is TRBJ2-1; D ambiguous. The chain's CDR3 is CASSQYYAGIMGFNEQFF. The CDR3 DNA reads as TGCGCCAGCAGCCAATATTATGCTGGGATAATGGGATTTAATGAGCAGTTCTTC.